This entry is about one T cell receptor (beta chain). These data come from a study of blood T cell repertoires in COVID-19. Measured with immunoSEQ multiplex PCR; TCRdb has only the in-frame clones, and not every one. There are 95,000 to 150,000 clones in the sample; 70% to 90% occur only once, and roughly 1.2% lies in the top ten. The sample comprised peripheral blood. This TCR derives from a woman over 75 with acute or convalescent COVID-19.

DNA for the CDR3: TGCGCCAGCAGCCAAGTCGGACAGGGGGAGGGCTACACCTTC. This translates into CASSQVGQGEGYTF. The J gene is TRBJ1-2, the V gene TRBV4-1, with 10 bases matching TRBD1. V shed 1 base, J shed 8 bases, and the junction held 4 bases outside the gene matches. The germline V gene has CDR1 MGHRA and CDR2 YSYEKL. CDR3 length equals 14 residues.